The following is a T cell receptor beta chain sequence with its context. What it binds is unknown. The CDR3 consists of 15 residues. The germline V and J ends were trimmed by 3 bases and 0 bases, with 12 bases remaining between them. Per germline, CDR1 GTSNPN and CDR2 SVGIG (reference sequence). These data originate in a study of cytomegalovirus exposure and HLA in healthy donors. Notes on the study in general: Later on, a genetic analysis was performed. It linked a missense variant in DCLRE1C with V- and J-gene trimming of TCR beta.

Primers for the PCR totalled 60 Vbeta and 13 Jbeta. TCRdb's copy holds only in-frame clones and misses some; the assay was immunoSEQ multiplex PCR. The sample records over 150,000 clones, 80% being singletons. Material for sequencing was PBMCs. The rearrangement joins TRBV30 to TRBJ1-5; D possibly corresponds to TRBD1 (5 bases). The sequence came from a man aged 30-40 years in good health and CMV-seropositive. The CDR3 sequence is CAWSTGLHSNQPQHF. The CDR3 DNA reads TGTGCCTGGAGCACGGGACTTCATAGCAATCAGCCCCAGCATTTT. The full variable domain, rest sourced from reference TRBV30 and TRBJ1-5, is SQTIHQWPATLVQPVGSPLSLECTVEGTSNPNLYWYRQAAGRGLQLLFYSVGIGQISSEVPQNLSASRPQDRQFILSSKKLLLSDSGFYLCAWSTGLHSNQPQHFGDGTRLSIL.